What follows is one T cell receptor (beta chain) and its context. This entry comes from a study of cytomegalovirus exposure and HLA in healthy donors. TCRdb keeps only in-frame clones here, not all; method: immunoSEQ multiplex PCR. The repertoire holds roughly 150,000 clones, with about 89% as singletons. CDR3 length: 15 residues. Trimming took 3 bases from V and 1 from J; bases not matched to a gene: 4. Germline CDR1 reads SGHRS; CDR2 reads YFSETQ. This sequence joins TRBV5-1 and TRBJ1-1, with 9 nucleotides matching TRBD1. This clonotype originated in a man between 18 and 35 years old in good health and CMV-seronegative. The specimen sequenced was PBMCs. Here the CDR3 reads CASSSGTGPNTEAFF. Here the CDR3 DNA reads TGCGCCAGCAGCTCCGGGACAGGGCCGAACACTGAAGCTTTCTTT.